The rows below give T cell receptor beta chains drawn from one sample of a study of blood T cells in healthy people across ages. TCRdb passed the 5' RACE reads through MiXCR, listing each CDR3 protein once. This table holds about 840,000 distinct CDR3 sequences, approximately 32% found once. These records were also assigned to another study, of T cells of mothers and their children.

Material: blood. These receptors were collected from a middle-aged woman in good health. Both conserved end residues are part of each CDR3. The D gene is left open where the match is weak. For some rows the clone size is stated as once, few or many, or as a class when expanded; others skip it.

-,14,TRBV6-5,TRBJ1-5,-,CASSYQGEGQPQHF,TGTGCCAGCAGTTACCAAGGGGAGGGTCAGCCCCAGCATTTT
-,13,TRBV3-1,TRBJ2-7,TRBD2,CASSRGGLEEQYF,TGTGCCAGCAGCCGGGGGGGTCTAGAGGAGCAGTACTTC
-,15,TRBV28,TRBJ2-3,TRBD1,CVSSTTGAITDTQYF,TGTGTCAGCAGTACCACAGGGGCCATCACAGATACGCAGTATTTT
many,13,TRBV20-1,TRBJ1-2,TRBD1,CSARGGQGYGYTF,TGCAGTGCTAGAGGAGGACAGGGCTATGGCTACACCTTC
many,14,TRBV29-1,TRBJ2-7,TRBD1,CSVVETGRLYEQYF,TGCAGCGTTGTCGAGACAGGGAGACTCTACGAGCAGTACTTC
-,15,TRBV5-1,TRBJ2-7,-,CASSGGTLVAYEQYF,TGCGCCAGCAGCGGCGGGACACTGGTCGCCTACGAGCAGTACTTC
-,17,TRBV7-9,TRBJ1-5,TRBD1,CASSSWTGVYSNQPQHF,TGTGCCAGCAGCTCTTGGACAGGGGTTTATAGTAATCAGCCCCAGCATTTT
many,14,TRBV12-3/TRBV12-4,TRBJ1-6,-,CATNEDRNNSPLHF,TGTGCCACGAACGAGGACAGAAATAATTCACCCCTCCACTTT
-,16,TRBV5-1,TRBJ2-5,TRBD1,CASSLGRGRLLGTQYF,TGCGCCAGCAGCTTGGGCAGGGGGCGGCTTTTGGGGACCCAGTACTTC
-,13,TRBV7-2,TRBJ1-2,-,CASSLMGGVGYTF,TGTGCCAGCAGCTTAATGGGCGGTGTAGGCTACACCTTC
few,14,TRBV10-2,TRBJ2-5,-,CASSETSLRETQYF,TGCGCCAGCAGTGAAACTAGCCTGAGGGAGACCCAGTACTTC
few,20,TRBV3-1,TRBJ2-1,-,CASSQEPLPASPRYYNEQFF,TGTGCCAGCAGCCAAGAGCCCCTCCCGGCCTCCCCTAGGTACTACAATGAGCAGTTCTTC
many,13,TRBV7-9,TRBJ2-7,-,CASSSTGYSEQYF,TGTGCCAGCAGCTCCACAGGGTACTCCGAGCAGTACTTC
-,11,TRBV6-5,TRBJ1-1,-,CARMSGTEAFF,TGTGCCAGGATGAGCGGCACTGAAGCTTTCTTT
few,13,TRBV29-1,TRBJ2-5,TRBD2,CSGERGAWETQYF,TGCAGCGGGGAGCGGGGGGCCTGGGAGACCCAGTACTTC
many,13,TRBV29-1,TRBJ2-1,-,CSVEANIYNEQFF,TGCAGCGTTGAGGCCAACATCTACAATGAGCAGTTCTTC
many,15,TRBV7-2,TRBJ2-5,-,CASSLGATRKETQYF,TGTGCCAGCAGCTTAGGAGCAACTCGCAAAGAGACCCAGTACTTC
few,16,TRBV5-1,TRBJ2-2,TRBD2,CASSSGGLAVTGELFF,TGCGCCAGCAGCTCCGGGGGACTAGCGGTTACCGGGGAGCTGTTTTTT
-,15,TRBV29-1,TRBJ2-3,-,CSVIPGPQRGDTQYF,TGCAGCGTCATACCGGGACCCCAGAGGGGAGATACGCAGTATTTT
-,15,TRBV12-3/TRBV12-4,TRBJ2-3,TRBD2,CASSCSGPSTDTQYF,TGTGCCAGCAGTTGTAGCGGGCCTAGCACAGATACGCAGTATTTT
many,14,TRBV5-6,TRBJ2-7,TRBD1,CASSLWDRAYEQYF,TGTGCCAGCAGCTTGTGGGACAGAGCCTACGAGCAGTACTTC
-,15,TRBV20-1,TRBJ1-5,-,CSASYGVQDNQPQHF,TGCAGTGCTAGTTATGGCGTTCAGGACAATCAGCCCCAGCATTTT
few,12,TRBV28,TRBJ2-3,-,CASTDRQTTQYF,TGTGCCAGCACCGACAGACAGACTACGCAGTATTTT
few,15,TRBV7-9,TRBJ2-4,TRBD2,CASSSTNSGGAEQYF,TGTGCCAGCAGCTCGACGAATAGCGGGGGGGCGGAGCAGTACTTC
-,14,TRBV7-9,TRBJ2-3,TRBD1,CVSSFTGGTDTQYF,TGTGTCAGCAGCTTCACAGGGGGCACAGATACGCAGTATTTT
-,15,TRBV7-2,TRBJ2-3,-,CASSLNAGVGDTQYF,TGTGCCAGCAGCTTAAACGCCGGGGTGGGTGATACGCAGTATTTT
many,13,TRBV5-6,TRBJ1-2,TRBD1,CASTRSRGYGYTF,TGTGCCAGCACTCGGAGCAGGGGGTATGGCTACACCTTC
-,18,TRBV9,TRBJ2-3,TRBD2,CASSLRPGLAGDQDTQYF,TGTGCCAGCAGCCTACGACCGGGACTAGCGGGGGACCAAGATACGCAGTATTTT
-,16,TRBV7-2,TRBJ1-2,-,CASSFPVGGLTYGYTF,TGTGCCAGCAGCTTCCCGGTAGGGGGACTGACTTATGGCTACACCTTC
-,14,TRBV6-5,TRBJ1-2,TRBD1,CASSADRGHYGYTF,TGTGCCAGCAGCGCGGACAGGGGACACTATGGCTACACCTTC
few,13,TRBV12-3/TRBV12-4,TRBJ1-6,-,CASSLAGTSPLHF,TGTGCCAGCAGTTTAGCGGGGACTTCACCCCTCCACTTT
few,14,TRBV2,TRBJ1-1,-,CASSDRDLNTEAFF,TGTGCCAGCAGTGATAGGGATTTGAACACTGAAGCTTTCTTT
many,15,TRBV28,TRBJ2-1,-,CASSLTTQGYNEQFF,TGTGCCAGCAGTCTCACAACCCAGGGTTACAATGAGCAGTTCTTC
-,12,TRBV29-1,TRBJ2-1,-,CSVDPTENEQFF,TGCAGCGTTGACCCCACAGAGAATGAGCAGTTCTTC
few,15,TRBV7-2,TRBJ2-7,TRBD2,CASRGLAGSSYEQYF,TGTGCCAGCAGAGGCCTAGCGGGGAGCTCCTACGAGCAGTACTTC
-,15,TRBV7-2,TRBJ2-5,TRBD2,CASSSPGLAGGREYF,TGTGCCAGCAGTTCGCCGGGACTAGCGGGGGGTCGGGAGTACTTC
-,17,TRBV2,TRBJ1-5,TRBD1,CASSGDRTSRGNQPQHF,TGTGCCAGCAGTGGGGACAGGACCTCAAGGGGCAATCAGCCCCAGCATTTT
few,15,TRBV2,TRBJ1-2,TRBD1,CASSVVRGLVGGYTF,TGTGCCAGCAGTGTCGTGAGGGGGCTGGTAGGCGGCTACACCTTC
few,13,TRBV12-3/TRBV12-4,TRBJ2-2,-,CASSFGGPGELFF,TGTGCCAGCAGTTTCGGAGGGCCGGGGGAGCTGTTTTTT
many,13,TRBV12-3/TRBV12-4,TRBJ1-5,-,CASSPKAHQPQHF,TGTGCCAGCAGTCCGAAGGCACATCAGCCCCAGCATTTT
many,12,TRBV12-3/TRBV12-4,TRBJ1-2,-,CASSPRGNGYTF,TGTGCCAGCAGTCCTCGGGGCAACGGCTACACCTTC
-,12,TRBV29-1,TRBJ2-4,-,CSVQILSNIQYF,TGCAGCGTTCAGATCCTATCAAACATTCAGTACTTC